One and the same sample provided the 27 T cell receptor beta chains below, sequenced in a study of blood T cells in healthy people across ages. The use of a sample-barcoded 5' primer and a J-beta primer mix characterized a second PCR of roughly 6 to 12 cycles. TCRdb processed the 5' RACE reads anew with MiXCR; each CDR3 protein has one entry. The sample has roughly 1,700,000 distinct CDR3 sequences; 28% are singletons. What was sequenced was blood. These receptors were collected from a woman in her 30s in good health.

This clonotype was seen only a few times. V and J are TRBV11-2 and TRBJ2-2, with D unclear. Germline V gene data show CDR1 as SGHAT and CDR2 as FQNNGV. The CDR3 contains 14 residues. Trimming pared 5 bases from V and 0 bases from J, leaving 7 bases between. The CDR3 DNA reads TGTGCCAGCAGCCCTATTGCGAACACCGGGGAGCTGTTTTTT. Its translation is CASSPIANTGELFF.

The chain uses TRBV18 and TRBJ1-1; tentative D call: TRBD1 (5 bases). Germline CDR1 and CDR2: KGHSH and LQKENI. This CDR3 region has 14 residues. Deletions cut 3 bases from V and 8 bases from J, with 16 bases between. CDR3 in DNA: TGTGCCAGCTCACCGAGCAGCCGGGGCCCAGAAGCTTTCTTT. It yields the protein CASSPSSRGPEAFF. Full variable domain (outside the CDR3, taken from reference TRBV18 and TRBJ1-1): NAGVMQNPRHLVRRRGQEARLRCSPMKGHSHVYWYRQLPEEGLKFMVYLQKENIIDESGMPKERFSAEFPKEGPSILRIQQVVRGDSAAYFCASSPSSRGPEAFFGQGTRLTVV.

This chain uses TRBV5-6 with TRBJ1-2; D is possibly TRBD1 (6 bases). The CDR3 is 14 residues long. Germline lookup yields CDR1 SGHDT and CDR2 YYEEEE. Between the trimmed V and J ends, which lost 6 bases and 3 bases, there was a span of 15 bases. The CDR3 here is CASNYFNRDYGYTF. The DNA of the CDR3 is TGTGCCAGCAATTACTTTAACAGGGACTATGGCTACACCTTC.

The chain has TRBV2 and TRBJ2-1, with 10 bases matching TRBD2. The CDR3 has 14 amino acids. The V segment lost 10 bases and the J segment 3 bases; nucleotides outside the gene matches: 6. Looked up from germline, CDR1 is SNHLY and CDR2 is FYNNEI. In DNA form, the CDR3 reads TGTGCCAACGCCAGGACTAGCGGCTACAATGAGCAGTTCTTC. This encodes CANARTSGYNEQFF.

This clonotype was observed a few times. The chain carries TRBV10-2 and TRBJ2-1; D might be TRBD2 (6 bases). Trimming stripped 8 bases from V and 8 bases from J, with 19 bases between. The CDR3 sequence is 14 residues long. CDR1 is WSHSY, CDR2 SAAADI, per germline. The CDR3 region has the DNA TGCGCCAGCGGGAGGACCATCCTTCTCGATGAGCAGTTCTTC. Translation gives CASGRTILLDEQFF.

J is TRBJ2-2 and V is TRBV12-3 or TRBV12-4; 7 positions agree with TRBD2. The CDR3 is 16 residues long. The V segment lost 5 bases and the J segment 1 base; nucleotides outside the gene matches: 7. The DNA of the CDR3 is TGTGCCAGCAGTCCCCGAGGGAGGGTGAACACCGGGGAGCTGTTTTTT. As protein: CASSPRGRVNTGELFF.

The chain combines TRBV6-2 or TRBV6-3 with TRBJ1-1; 9 bases agree with TRBD1. V was clipped by 5 bases and J by 12 bases; unmatched bases: 13. The CDR3 is made up of 14 amino acids. In germline, CDR1 is MNHEY, CDR2 SVGEGT. The CDR3 protein is CASSDPGTGIETFF. The CDR3 nucleotides are TGTGCCAGCAGTGATCCCGGGACAGGGATAGAAACTTTCTTT.

The chain combines TRBV5-1 with TRBJ1-2; 8 nucleotides agree with TRBD1. Germline V gene data show CDR1 as SGHRS and CDR2 as YFSETQ. The CDR3 covers 13 residues. J lost 6 bases, V lost 4 bases, and 5 bases had no gene match. CDR3 nucleotide sequence: TGCGCCAGCAGCGGAGGACAGGGCAATGGCTACACCTTC. Protein sequence: CASSGGQGNGYTF. Using reference TRBV5-1 and TRBJ1-2 for the parts outside the CDR3, the full variable domain is KAGVTQTPRYLIKTRGQQVTLSCSPISGHRSVSWYQQTPGQGLQFLFEYFSETQRNKGNFPGRFSGRQFSNSRSEMNVSTLELGDSALYLCASSGGQGNGYTFGSGTRLTVV.

The chain has TRBV6-5 and TRBJ1-2; the match to TRBD1 covers 9 bases. Unmatched junction bases numbered 14, after V lost 4 bases and J lost 2 bases. This CDR3 region has 18 residues. Germline loops: CDR1 MNHEY, CDR2 SVGAGI. This CDR3 is CASSSDLDRGAGNYGYTF. The CDR3 coding sequence is TGTGCCAGCAGTTCAGACTTGGACAGGGGTGCGGGGAACTATGGCTACACCTTC.

This clonotype was counted a single time. V is TRBV12-3 or TRBV12-4 and J is TRBJ1-1; D uncertain. With 4 bases removed from V and 1 base from J, the gap between germline ends came to 13 bases. The CDR3 extends over 15 amino acids. The CDR3 is CASSSELRRNTEAFF. The CDR3 bases are TGTGCCAGCAGTTCTGAGCTGAGGCGGAACACTGAAGCTTTCTTT.

This clonotype has ten or more counts. At one end, the junction sequence differs from germline, possibly due to a read error. The rearrangement joins TRBV7-9 to TRBJ1-2; no firm D call. The germline CDR1 and CDR2 sequences are SEHNR and FQNEAQ (reference sequence). The CDR3 sequence is 12 residues long. The CDR3 protein is CASSLEFYGYTF. The CDR3 coding sequence is TGCGCCAGCAGCTTGGAGTTCTATGGCTACACCTTC.

As DNA, the CDR3 is TGTGCCAGCAGCCAAGATGCATCGGCCAGGGGGCTAGCGGGGGCCAACACAGATACGCAGTATTTT. The encoded protein is CASSQDASARGLAGANTDTQYF. The rearrangement uses TRBV4-2 and TRBJ2-3; the match to TRBD2 covers 10 bases. J lost 2 bases, V lost 0 bases, and 20 bases had no gene match. Germline values: CDR1 LGHNA, CDR2 YNFKEQ. The CDR3 loop spans 22 amino acids.

Details on this clonotype: A much more abundant neighbour one base away suggests this may be a read error. The V gene is TRBV5-1, the J gene TRBJ2-6; a weak D match, TRBD1 (5 bases). Germline V CDR1 and CDR2: SGHRS, YFSETQ. This CDR3 contains 15 residues. The germline V and J ends were trimmed by 5 bases and 3 bases, with 12 bases remaining between them. CDR3 coding DNA: TGCGCCAGCAGTACAGGCCTGAATGGGGCCAACGTCCTGACTTTC. It codes for CASSTGLNGANVLTF.

For this clonotype: One junction end disagrees with the germline gene, perhaps due to a read error. The rearrangement links TRBV7-6 to TRBJ2-5; D ambiguous. Germline CDR1 SGHVS, CDR2 FNYEAQ. The CDR3 runs 12 residues. The chain's CDR3 is CASKGYQETRYF. CDR3 nucleotides: TGTGCCAGTAAGGGATACCAAGAGACCCGGTACTTC.

This clonotype was picked up a small number of times. This chain uses TRBV6-2 or TRBV6-3 with TRBJ2-4; D gene ambiguous. The V and J ends lost 3 bases and 5 bases respectively, with 5 bases between them. Germline-derived CDR1 and CDR2 are MNHEY and SVGEGT. There are 12 residues in the CDR3. In DNA form, the CDR3 reads TGTGCCAGCAGTTATCTGGAAAACATTCAGTACTTC. It codes for CASSYLENIQYF.

Comments on this clonotype: This may be a read error: a much more frequent sequence differs by one nucleotide. The J gene is TRBJ2-4, the V gene TRBV28, with a possible D match to TRBD2 (6 bases). The length of the CDR3 is 13 residues. Germline assignment: CDR1 MDHEN and CDR2 SYDVKM. Trimming shortened V by 5 bases and J by 13 bases, and 18 bases separated the two germline ends. The CDR3 loop is CASSRPRAGGQYF. CDR3 nucleotide sequence: TGTGCCAGCAGTCGCCCCCGTGCTGGGGGGCAGTACTTC. Full variable domain (outside the CDR3, taken from reference TRBV28 and TRBJ2-4): DVKVTQSSRYLVKRTGEKVFLECVQDMDHENMFWYRQDPGLGLRLIYFSYDVKMKEKGDIPEGYSVSREKKERFSLILESASTNQTSMYLCASSRPRAGGQYFGAGTRLSVL.

The chain joins TRBV7-6 to TRBJ2-5; TRBD1 might be the D (5 bases). Judging by the DNA end, TRBJ2-1 fits better; the J call may be wrong. The germline CDR1 and CDR2 sequences are SGHVS and FNYEAQ. The CDR3 has 13 residues. The CDR3 DNA sequence: TGTGCCAGCAGCTTAGCAGGGGCCGAGACCCAGTTCTTC. Translation gives CASSLAGAETQFF.

The V call is TRBV28, the J call TRBJ2-7; D is possibly TRBD1 (6 bases). Trimming stripped 6 bases from V and 4 bases from J, with 13 bases between. The CDR3 is made up of 13 amino acids. Germline V gene sequence: CDR1 MDHEN, CDR2 SYDVKM. The CDR3 sequence is CASRPGVGYEQYF. The CDR3 DNA is TGTGCCAGCAGGCCAGGGGTAGGGTACGAGCAGTACTTC.

This clonotype has ten or more counts. In DNA, the CDR3 is TGTGCCAGCAGCCAAGTTAGGTCCTCCTACGAGCAGTACTTC. Encoded protein: CASSQVRSSYEQYF. The V call is TRBV3-1, the J call TRBJ2-7; D not resolved. Per the germline V gene, CDR1 is LGHDT and CDR2 is YNNKEL (reference sequence). This CDR3 comprises 14 residues. The V gene lost 1 base and the J gene lost 0 bases, with 7 bases spanning the gap.

The J gene is TRBJ2-3, the V gene TRBV3-1; 10 nucleotides agree with TRBD1. Per the germline V gene, CDR1 is LGHDT and CDR2 is YNNKEL (reference sequence). Losses at the gene ends were 5 bases for V and 8 bases for J; bases not matched to a gene: 10. The CDR3 extends over 15 amino acids. CDR3 region: CASSVRQGAKITQYF. The CDR3 DNA reads TGTGCCAGCAGCGTAAGACAGGGGGCTAAGATTACGCAGTATTTT.

This clonotype occurred a few times. J is TRBJ2-7 and V is TRBV12-3 or TRBV12-4; no firm D call. Trimming shortened V by 3 bases and J by 2 bases, and 11 bases separated the two germline ends. The CDR3 runs 14 residues. Written as DNA, the CDR3 is TGTGCCAGCAGTTTTTTGATGGTGACCTACGAGCAGTACTTC. This sequence encodes CASSFLMVTYEQYF.

This clonotype was counted between two and nine times. The V gene is TRBV18, the J gene TRBJ2-7; D remains ambiguous. From germline, CDR1 is KGHSH and CDR2 LQKENI. The CDR3 length is 13 residues. Trimming took off 0 bases at V and 3 bases at J, with 6 bases between the two ends. CDR3 sequence (DNA): TGTGCCAGCTCACCACCGACGCGCTACGAGCAGTACTTC. This encodes CASSPPTRYEQYF.

This clonotype showed up just once. A junction boundary mismatches the germline segment, possibly from a read error. The chain recombines TRBV20-1 with TRBJ2-6; 8 positions match TRBD2. The CDR3 runs to 16 residues. Germline assignment: CDR1 DFQATT and CDR2 SNEGSKA (reference sequence). This CDR3 is CSAREPLPGGANVRTF. The CDR3 nucleotides are TGCAGTGCTAGAGAACCCCTCCCCGGGGGGGCCAACGTCCGGACTTTC.

For this clonotype: This could be a read error, since a much larger clone is one nucleotide away. The rearrangement links TRBV12-3 or TRBV12-4 to TRBJ2-7; 11 positions match TRBD2. The junction had 5 bases not matched to a gene; V was cut back by 5 bases and J by 2 bases. The CDR3 is 15 amino acids. CDR3 loop: CASSKGLAVAYEQYF. DNA for the CDR3: TGTGCCAGCAGTAAGGGACTAGCGGTAGCCTACGAGCAGTACTTC.

This clonotype showed up just a few times. The genes are TRBV19 and TRBJ2-3; D gene uncertain. V was shortened by 5 bases and J by 5 bases, with 11 bases between the two germline ends. This CDR3 region has 13 residues. Per germline, CDR1 LNHDA and CDR2 SQIVND (reference sequence). The CDR3 DNA sequence: TGTGCCAGTAGTTTGGTCCAACGAGATACGCAGTATTTT. Translation gives CASSLVQRDTQYF.

The chain couples TRBV18 to TRBJ2-3; D is unresolved. CDR1 is KGHSH and CDR2 is LQKENI in the germline V gene. The CDR3 runs to 17 residues. The V end lost 0 bases, the J end lost 1 base, and 14 bases lay between the germline ends. DNA of the CDR3: TGTGCCAGCTCACCACCGAAAATGGGTGCCGGCACAGATACGCAGTATTTT. Amino acid sequence: CASSPPKMGAGTDTQYF.

This chain links TRBV10-2 with TRBJ2-7; D might be TRBD1 (5 bases). The CDR3 loop spans 12 amino acids. Germline V CDR1 and CDR2: WSHSY, SAAADI. V was shortened by 8 bases and J by 7 bases, with 15 bases between the two germline ends. The chain's CDR3 is CASLQGYNEQYF. CDR3 bases: TGCGCCAGCTTGCAGGGCTACAATGAGCAGTACTTC.